This T cell receptor (beta chain) was recovered during a study of T-cell reconstitution after alpha-beta-depleted transplantation in children. The sample holds a few counts of this clonotype. Unique molecular identifiers were incorporated into the prepared TCRbeta library. TCRdb recomputed calls from the PCR reads with MiXCR, one row per CDR3 protein. The table includes around 600,000 distinct CDR3 sequences, 8% to 11% detected once. With 0 bases clipped from V and 3 bases from J, the junction kept 3 bases outside the gene matches. The V gene's germline CDR1 is SGHRS and CDR2 YFSETQ. This CDR3 has 15 residues.

This sequence was found in a human donor who donated a stem cell graft to a child with acute myeloid leukemia. This chain connects TRBV5-1 to TRBJ1-5; 7 bases line up with TRBD1. Sequencing was performed on PBMCs from the stem cell graft donor, taken from the stem cell graft. The CDR3 DNA is TGCGCCAGCAGCTTGGAAGGACAGGACAATCAGCCCCAGCATTTT. Encoded protein: CASSLEGQDNQPQHF. The whole variable domain, filled in from reference TRBV5-1 and TRBJ1-5, reads KAGVTQTPRYLIKTRGQQVTLSCSPISGHRSVSWYQQTPGQGLQFLFEYFSETQRNKGNFPGRFSGRQFSNSRSEMNVSTLELGDSALYLCASSLEGQDNQPQHFGDGTRLSIL.